These 11 T cell receptor beta chains were sequenced from one sample in a study of cytomegalovirus exposure and HLA in healthy donors. With 60 Vbeta and 13 Jbeta primers, the PCR was carried out. Produced via immunoSEQ multiplex PCR; TCRdb's table is partial and in-frame only. The sample holds more than 95,000 clones, 60% to 85% seen once. Source material: PBMCs. Source of these receptors: a woman aged 40 to 55 in good health and CMV-seronegative.

This clone has more than one count but fewer than ten. The chain has TRBV5-8 and TRBJ2-1, with 7 bases aligning to TRBD2. The CDR3 is made up of 12 amino acids. Germline values: CDR1 SGHTS, CDR2 YDEGEE. J gave up 12 bases and V 4 bases, and 7 bases lay outside the gene matches. CDR3 in amino acids: CASSRSWGGQFF. In DNA form, the CDR3 reads TGTGCCAGCAGCCGCTCCTGGGGGGGGCAGTTCTTC.

This chain connects TRBV5-1 to TRBJ2-3, with 7 bases matching TRBD2. In germline, CDR1 is SGHRS, CDR2 YFSETQ. The CDR3 covers 14 residues. The junction had 1 base not matched to a gene; V was cut back by 2 bases and J by 1 base. CDR3 in DNA: TGCGCCAGCAGCTTCACTAGCGGCACAGATACGCAGTATTTT. It encodes CASSFTSGTDTQYF.

This chain joins TRBV5-1 and TRBJ1-5; maybe TRBD1 (6 bases). The CDR3 consists of 19 residues. CDR1 and CDR2 from the germline V gene are SGHRS and YFSETQ. V lost 0 bases, J lost 2 bases, and 21 bases lay in between. The CDR3 sequence: CASSLEGRGIWCGNQPQHF. Here the CDR3 DNA reads TGCGCCAGCAGCTTGGAAGGTAGGGGGATATGGTGCGGCAATCAGCCCCAGCATTTT.

This chain connects TRBV6-5 to TRBJ2-7; 9 nucleotides agree with TRBD2. The CDR3 has 14 residues. Germline V gives CDR1 MNHEY, CDR2 SVGAGI. V lost 0 bases to trimming and J lost 4 bases; unmatched junction nucleotides: 1. CDR3 bases: TGTGCCAGCAGTTACTCTAGCGGGAGATACGAGCAGTACTTC. This sequence encodes CASSYSSGRYEQYF.

The V call is TRBV28, the J call TRBJ1-2; 7 positions agree with TRBD1. After removal of 4 bases from V and 5 bases from J, the junction contained 13 bases not matched to a gene. Germline lookup yields CDR1 MDHEN and CDR2 SYDVKM. CDR3 length: 16 residues. CDR3 DNA: TGTGCCAGCAGTTCCAGGGGGAGTTTCGGATCTTATGGCTACACCTTC. Protein product: CASSSRGSFGSYGYTF.

The chain uses TRBV27 and TRBJ2-1; 12 bases align to TRBD2. V shed 6 bases, J shed 0 bases, and the junction held 9 bases outside the gene matches. The CDR3 is 18 amino acids. CDR1 MNHEY and CDR2 SMNVEV come from the germline V gene (reference sequence). CDR3 coding DNA: TGTGCCAGCAGGTACGGTTCGGGACTAGCGGGCTCCTACAATGAGCAGTTCTTC. Protein sequence: CASRYGSGLAGSYNEQFF.

The V gene is TRBV4-3, the J gene TRBJ2-6, with a weak D call TRBD1 (5 bases). The CDR3 has 18 amino acids. Germline-derived CDR1 and CDR2 are LGHNA and YSLEER. V dropped 3 bases and J dropped 0 bases, with 15 bases sitting between them. CDR3 loop: CASSQSRQGASGANVLTF. DNA of the CDR3: TGCGCCAGCAGCCAGAGTCGGCAGGGCGCCTCTGGGGCCAACGTCCTGACTTTC.

This rearrangement joins TRBV27 to TRBJ2-7; tentative D call: TRBD2 (5 bases). The CDR3 runs 15 residues. The germline CDR1 and CDR2 sequences are MNHEY and SMNVEV (reference sequence). V lost 2 bases, J lost 0 bases, and 11 bases lay in between. The CDR3 spells CASSLRGSGSYEQYF. CDR3 in DNA: TGTGCCAGCAGTTTACGAGGGAGCGGCTCCTACGAGCAGTACTTC.

In nucleotides, the CDR3 is TGTGCCATCAGTGAGTCGGTACAGGGGGGTAATCAGCCCCAGCATTTT. The encoded protein is CAISESVQGGNQPQHF. V and J are TRBV10-3 and TRBJ1-5; 8 nucleotides match TRBD1. CDR3 length equals 16 residues. CDR1 and CDR2 (germline): ENHRY, SYGVKD. V shed 0 bases, J shed 4 bases, and the junction held 5 bases outside the gene matches.

The chain recombines TRBV29-1 with TRBJ2-5, with TRBD2 matching 8 bases. The J segment lost 5 bases and the V segment lost 6 bases, leaving 5 bases of the junction unmatched. Germline V gene lookup returns CDR1 SQVTM and CDR2 ANQGSEA. This CDR3 contains 12 residues. CDR3 loop: CSVTAGVETQYF. The CDR3 coding sequence is TGCAGCGTAACAGCGGGAGTGGAGACCCAGTACTTC.

The chain combines TRBV10-1 with TRBJ2-7; no firm D call. Between the trimmed V and J ends, which lost 6 bases and 4 bases, there was a span of 16 bases. The V gene's germline CDR1 is WNHNN and CDR2 SYGVQD (reference sequence). This CDR3 spans 14 amino acids. The CDR3 coding sequence is TGCGCCAGCAGCCGAGACCCTTCCGGGTACGAGCAGTACTTC. This sequence encodes CASSRDPSGYEQYF.